One and the same sample provided the 31 T cell receptor beta chains below, sequenced in a study of shared clonotypes between healthy human individuals. The assay was immunoSEQ multiplex PCR, and TCRdb's table has in-frame clones only and misses some. The table has approximately 1.9 million clones, around 93% seen once. Naive CD8 cells comprised CD45RO-negative, CCR7-positively selected cells, excluding terminally differentiated effector memory CD45RA+ cells. Sequencing was done on a sample of naive CD8+ T cells from PBMCs. The origin of the receptors is a young man in good health. Some clones in this sample may be carry-over from other donors' samples.

The chain joins TRBV27 to TRBJ1-1; possible D gene TRBD1, 5 bases. This CDR3 is built from 15 residues. V gave up 6 bases and J gave up 0 bases, with 14 bases separating them. Germline-derived CDR1 and CDR2 are MNHEY and SMNVEV (reference sequence). The CDR3 DNA sequence: TGTGCCAGCAGCCCACTAGAGGGGATGAACACTGAAGCTTTCTTT. Translating gives CASSPLEGMNTEAFF.

This sequence joins TRBV7-2 and TRBJ2-4; D unresolved. Trimming stripped 1 base from V and 0 bases from J, with 10 bases between. The CDR3 spans 16 residues. The germline V gene encodes CDR1 SGHTA and CDR2 FQGNSA. CDR3 region: CASSLGTELAKNIQYF. The CDR3 DNA is TGTGCCAGCAGCTTAGGAACAGAACTAGCCAAAAACATTCAGTACTTC. Filled out from reference TRBV7-2 and TRBJ2-4, the complete variable domain reads GAGVSQSPSNKVTEKGKDVELRCDPISGHTALYWYRQSLGQGLEFLIYFQGNSAPDKSGLPSDRFSAERTGGSVSTLTIQRTQQEDSAVYLCASSLGTELAKNIQYFGAGTRLSVL.

The rearrangement uses TRBV4-1 and TRBJ2-1; 9 nucleotides match TRBD2. Germline V gene lookup returns CDR1 MGHRA and CDR2 YSYEKL. The V gene end was trimmed by 0 bases and the J gene end by 4 bases; junction bases not matched to a gene: 4. This CDR3 contains 16 residues. DNA of the CDR3: TGCGCCAGCAGCCAAGATGACGCGGGGGGGTACAATGAGCAGTTCTTC. It specifies CASSQDDAGGYNEQFF.

The sample holds one count of this clone. The same CDR3 arises from other DNA sequences in this sample as well. V and J are TRBV29-1 and TRBJ1-2; D is undetermined. CDR3 length: 11 amino acids. The V gene lost 5 bases and the J gene lost 4 bases, with 8 bases spanning the gap. The V gene's germline CDR1 is SQVTM and CDR2 ANQGSEA. As DNA, the CDR3 is TGCAGCGTTTTAAACGTCTATGGCTACACCTTC. Translation: CSVLNVYGYTF.

The chain links TRBV7-8 to TRBJ2-1; TRBD2 agrees at 13 bases. The ends lost 5 bases at V and 10 bases at J; junction bases unmatched: 11. This CDR3 has 16 amino acids. CDR1 SGHVS and CDR2 FQNEAQ come from the germline V gene. DNA for the CDR3: TGTGCCAGCAGCGCCAGGACTAGCGGGAGAAGTGACGAGCAGTTCTTC. Translation gives CASSARTSGRSDEQFF.

This chain connects TRBV6-6 to TRBJ2-5; 7 positions agree with TRBD1. The germline CDR1 and CDR2 sequences are MNHNY and SVGAGI (reference sequence). This CDR3 is built from 15 residues. After removal of 4 bases from V and 5 bases from J, the junction contained 10 bases not matched to a gene. CDR3 amino acids: CASSFKQGMRETQYF. The CDR3 DNA sequence: TGTGCCAGCAGTTTCAAACAGGGGATGAGGGAGACCCAGTACTTC.

The chain couples TRBV19 to TRBJ2-7, with TRBD2 matching over 10 bases. Germline lookup yields CDR1 LNHDA and CDR2 SQIVND (reference sequence). V shed 5 bases and J 5 bases; nucleotides not matched to a gene: 15. The CDR3 contains 17 residues. The chain's CDR3 is CASSPSPRLAGANEQYF. The CDR3 DNA reads TGTGCCAGTAGTCCAAGCCCCCGGCTAGCGGGAGCCAACGAGCAGTACTTC. Combining the CDR3 with reference TRBV19 and TRBJ2-7 gives the whole variable domain DGGITQSPKYLFRKEGQNVTLSCEQNLNHDAMYWYRQDPGQGLRLIYYSQIVNDFQKGDIAEGYSVSREKKESFPLTVTSAQKNPTAFYLCASSPSPRLAGANEQYFGPGTRLTVT.

The rearrangement uses TRBV27 and TRBJ2-7; 12 bases map to TRBD2. The V segment lost 5 bases and the J segment 6 bases; nucleotides outside the gene matches: 5. There are 14 residues in the CDR3. Germline assignment: CDR1 MNHEY and CDR2 SMNVEV (reference sequence). In DNA form, the CDR3 reads TGTGCCAGCAGTCCCCTAGCGGGAGGGCCCGAGCAGTACTTC. This gives the protein CASSPLAGGPEQYF.

The chain has TRBV10-3 and TRBJ1-2; D ambiguous. The V gene lost 8 bases and the J gene lost 6 bases, with 19 bases spanning the gap. Germline CDR1 is ENHRY and CDR2 is SYGVKD. The CDR3 contains 14 residues. As DNA, the CDR3 is TGTGCCATCCACGACGGTGAGGCTACGGATGGCTACACCTTC. Translating gives CAIHDGEATDGYTF.

The table lists this clone with a count of one. Other DNA variants within this sample encode the same CDR3. The chain's CDR3 is CASSWGGTEAFF. CDR3 nucleotides: TGTGCCAGCAGCTGGGGCGGGACTGAAGCTTTCTTT. The chain joins TRBV5-4 to TRBJ1-1; D possibly corresponds to TRBD1 (5 bases). Deletions cut 3 bases from V and 5 bases from J, with 8 bases between. Germline V gene lookup returns CDR1 SGHNT and CDR2 YYREEE (reference sequence). The CDR3 totals 12 residues.

This sequence joins TRBV11-2 and TRBJ2-7, with unresolved D. Germline V gives CDR1 SGHAT, CDR2 FQNNGV. Trimming shortened V by 1 base and J by 3 bases, and 13 bases separated the two germline ends. The length of the CDR3 is 15 residues. DNA for the CDR3: TGTGCCAGCAGCTTAGGGGTTGGCGGATACTACGAGCAGTACTTC. Translating gives CASSLGVGGYYEQYF. The complete variable domain, with remaining parts taken from reference TRBV11-2 and TRBJ2-7, reads EAGVAQSPRYKIIEKRQSVAFWCNPISGHATLYWYQQILGQGPKLLIQFQNNGVVDDSQLPKDRFSAERLKGVDSTLKIQPAKLEDSAVYLCASSLGVGGYYEQYFGPGTRLTVT.

As to this clone: Germline and junction disagree at one end, which may indicate a read error. V usage is TRBV29-1 and J usage is TRBJ2-1; D may be TRBD2 (6 bases). Looked up from germline, CDR1 is SQVTM and CDR2 is ANQGSEA. The CDR3 runs 15 residues. The CDR3 is CNVPQPEGPEHEQFF. CDR3 DNA sequence: TGCAACGTTCCTCAACCGGAGGGACCCGAACATGAGCAGTTCTTC.

The chain employs TRBV9 and TRBJ2-7; D possibly corresponds to TRBD1 (5 bases). CDR3 length: 15 residues. The germline V gene encodes CDR1 SGDLS and CDR2 YYNGEE. Between the trimmed V and J ends, which lost 2 bases and 3 bases, there was a span of 15 bases. CDR3 nucleotide sequence: TGTGCCAGCAGCGTTACCCCAGGGATAAACTACGAGCAGTACTTC. As protein: CASSVTPGINYEQYF.

V gene TRBV27 combines with J gene TRBJ2-7; no firm D call. This CDR3 is 13 amino acids long. Trimming shortened V by 3 bases and J by 7 bases, and 13 bases separated the two germline ends. CDR1 and CDR2 from the germline V gene are MNHEY and SMNVEV (reference sequence). CDR3 DNA sequence: TGTGCCAGCAGTTTGGTAACGGCTAGGGAGCAGTACTTC. Residues: CASSLVTAREQYF.

The V call is TRBV19, the J call TRBJ2-5; 9 bases agree with TRBD1. The germline gives CDR1 LNHDA, CDR2 SQIVND (reference sequence). The CDR3 runs to 15 residues. With 4 bases clipped from V and 7 bases from J, the junction kept 10 bases outside the gene matches. CDR3 DNA sequence: TGTGCCAGTAGTACCGGGGAACAGGGGGCTTCGACCCAGTACTTC. Protein: CASSTGEQGASTQYF.

The chain uses TRBV10-2 and TRBJ2-1; D not certain. With 8 bases removed from V and 6 bases from J, the gap between germline ends came to 14 bases. This CDR3 comprises 13 residues. Germline V gene data show CDR1 as WSHSY and CDR2 as SAAADI. The CDR3 loop reads CASDSGTRNEQFF. The CDR3 bases are TGCGCCAGCGACTCAGGAACCCGCAATGAGCAGTTCTTC.

The chain joins TRBV7-3 to TRBJ1-4, with 7 nucleotides matching TRBD1. There are 15 residues in the CDR3. From germline, CDR1 is SGHTA and CDR2 FQGTGA. V lost 5 bases to trimming and J lost 5 bases; unmatched junction nucleotides: 8. The CDR3 nucleotides are TGTGCCAGCAGCCCATCGGGACAGAGCAATGAAAAACTGTTTTTT. This codes for CASSPSGQSNEKLFF.

The V gene is TRBV2, the J gene TRBJ2-7; a weak D match, TRBD2 (5 bases). There are 12 residues in the CDR3. CDR1 SNHLY and CDR2 FYNNEI come from the germline V gene. V lost 6 bases and J lost 3, with 9 bases in between. The CDR3 sequence: CASRARGYEQYF. DNA for the CDR3: TGTGCCAGCAGGGCCCGGGGCTACGAGCAGTACTTC.

About this clone itself: Within the sample, other DNA sequences also encode this same CDR3. This chain joins TRBV7-9 and TRBJ2-7; D is undetermined. The CDR3 covers 12 residues. From germline, CDR1 is SEHNR and CDR2 FQNEAQ (reference sequence). The germline V and J ends were trimmed by 2 bases and 3 bases, with 5 bases remaining between them. CDR3 loop: CASSLMSYEQYF. Written as DNA, the CDR3 is TGTGCCAGCAGCTTAATGAGCTACGAGCAGTACTTC.

The gene calls are TRBV14 and TRBJ2-1; D uncertain. The V gene's germline CDR1 is SGHDN and CDR2 FVKESK. V was cut by 1 base and J by 1 base, with 8 bases left in between. CDR3 length: 15 residues. In DNA, the CDR3 is TGTGCCAGCAGCCAAGTTAGCAGATCCTACAATGAGCAGTTCTTC. It is translated as CASSQVSRSYNEQFF.

This rearrangement joins TRBV7-9 to TRBJ2-1; D not resolved. The CDR3 runs 14 residues. CDR1 and CDR2 from the germline V gene are SEHNR and FQNEAQ (reference sequence). The germline V and J ends were trimmed by 0 bases and 8 bases, with 11 bases remaining between them. Written as DNA, the CDR3 is TGTGCCAGCAGCTTAGCGCTAAGTTTCGATGAGCAGTTCTTC. Protein: CASSLALSFDEQFF.

The V and J genes are TRBV9 and TRBJ2-5; D could derive from TRBD1 or TRBD2 (5 bases each). Germline lookup yields CDR1 SGDLS and CDR2 YYNGEE. Trimming shortened V by 2 bases and J by 1 base, and 12 bases separated the two germline ends. The CDR3 loop spans 15 amino acids. The CDR3 region is CASSVVGTSQETQYF. Written as DNA, the CDR3 is TGTGCCAGCAGCGTGGTCGGGACGTCCCAAGAGACCCAGTACTTC. Drawing the rest from reference TRBV9 and TRBJ2-5, the complete variable domain is DSGVTQTPKHLITATGQRVTLRCSPRSGDLSVYWYQQSLDQGLQFLIQYYNGEERAKGNILERFSAQQFPDLHSELNLSSLELGDSALYFCASSVVGTSQETQYFGPGTRLLVL.

The chain has TRBV5-8 and TRBJ1-2, with D maybe TRBD1 (6 bases). Germline V gene sequence: CDR1 SGHTS, CDR2 YDEGEE. Trimming cost V 4 bases and J 0 bases, with 13 bases left between them. The CDR3 covers 15 residues. The CDR3 DNA reads TGTGCCAGCAGCGCAGGACAGACTACTAACTATGGCTACACCTTC. This codes for CASSAGQTTNYGYTF. Looking up the rest from reference TRBV5-8 and TRBJ1-2 gives the full variable domain: EAGVTQSPTHLIKTRGQQATLRCSPISGHTSVYWYQQALGLGLQFLLWYDEGEERNRGNFPPRFSGRQFPNYSSELNVNALELEDSALYLCASSAGQTTNYGYTFGSGTRLTVV.

The chain has TRBV6-6 and TRBJ1-3; TRBD1 is a possible D gene (6 bases). The CDR3 covers 14 residues. Germline V gene data show CDR1 as MNHNY and CDR2 as SVGAGI (reference sequence). Trimming took 4 bases from V and 4 from J, leaving 11 bases between them. DNA for the CDR3: TGTGCCAGCAGTTCCCTGGGGGCGGGAAACACCATATATTTT. Encoded protein: CASSSLGAGNTIYF.

The rearrangement joins TRBV2 to TRBJ2-7, with TRBD1 matching 10 bases. CDR1 is SNHLY, CDR2 FYNNEI, per germline. After removal of 8 bases from V and 0 bases from J, the junction contained 4 bases not matched to a gene. The CDR3 consists of 14 residues. The chain's CDR3 is CASAGTGVSYEQYF. DNA for the CDR3: TGTGCCAGCGCCGGGACAGGGGTCTCCTACGAGCAGTACTTC.

V is TRBV12-2 and J is TRBJ1-2; the table calls TRBD1, which could not be checked here. TRBV12-2 is deemed a pseudogene. The CDR3 totals 15 residues. CDR3 residues: CASRLVGGPHYGYTF. In DNA form, the CDR3 reads TGTGCAAGTCGCTTAGTAGGGGGCCCCCACTATGGCTACACCTTC.

This clone was counted once. The gene calls are TRBV4-3 and TRBJ2-7, with D maybe TRBD1 (5 bases). Germline V lookup: CDR1 LGHNA, CDR2 YSLEER. The CDR3 runs to 14 residues. The V end lost 3 bases, the J end lost 7 bases, and 16 bases lay between the germline ends. The CDR3 here is CASSHLLGHGEQYF. CDR3 DNA sequence: TGCGCCAGCAGCCACCTACTTGGACACGGGGAGCAGTACTTC.

The chain employs TRBV4-1 and TRBJ1-1, with D unclear. Germline CDR1 MGHRA, CDR2 YSYEKL. CDR3 length equals 15 residues. V dropped 0 bases and J dropped 1 base, with 9 bases sitting between them. The CDR3 coding sequence is TGCGCCAGCAGCCAAGACGTGGGCGAGAACACTGAAGCTTTCTTT. Its translation: CASSQDVGENTEAFF.

The chain employs TRBV7-6 and TRBJ1-2; tentative D call: TRBD1 (6 bases). The CDR3 runs 16 residues. CDR1 is SGHVS and CDR2 is FNYEAQ in the germline V gene. Trimming shortened V by 4 bases and J by 4 bases, and 19 bases separated the two germline ends. In DNA, the CDR3 is TGTGCCAGCAGCTCAGACATGGGGGCGCCTAGCTATGGCTACACCTTC. Translation: CASSSDMGAPSYGYTF. The full variable domain, with the rest looked up from reference TRBV7-6 and TRBJ1-2, is GAGVSQSPRYKVTKRGQDVALRCDPISGHVSLYWYRQALGQGPEFLTYFNYEAQQDKSGLPNDRFSAERPEGSISTLTIQRTEQRDSAMYRCASSSDMGAPSYGYTFGSGTRLTVV.

This rearrangement joins TRBV18 to TRBJ2-3; TRBD2 agrees at 14 bases. With V trimmed by 6 bases and J by 0 bases, 26 bases remained unmatched. This CDR3 is 24 amino acids long. Germline lookup yields CDR1 KGHSH and CDR2 LQKENI. The CDR3 nucleotides are TGTGCCAGCTCCCACACACAGGGGGGAGACCCCTCGACTAGCGGGAGGGCCAGCACAGATACGCAGTATTTT. Its translation: CASSHTQGGDPSTSGRASTDTQYF. The full variable domain, with the rest looked up from reference TRBV18 and TRBJ2-3, is NAGVMQNPRHLVRRRGQEARLRCSPMKGHSHVYWYRQLPEEGLKFMVYLQKENIIDESGMPKERFSAEFPKEGPSILRIQQVVRGDSAAYFCASSHTQGGDPSTSGRASTDTQYFGPGTRLTVL.

The J gene is TRBJ1-1, the V gene TRBV28; the match to TRBD1 covers 7 bases. Germline CDR1 MDHEN, CDR2 SYDVKM. This CDR3 spans 17 amino acids. J was trimmed by 0 bases and V by 3 bases; bases with no gene match: 10. The CDR3 DNA reads as TGTGCCAGCAGTTTGGAAAGGTGGGGACAGTTGAACACTGAAGCTTTCTTT. Its translation: CASSLERWGQLNTEAFF.